One sample yielded the 12 T cell receptor beta chains listed below, sequenced in a study of blood T cells in healthy people across ages. Primers used in a second PCR of roughly 6 to 11 cycles were a sample-barcoded 5' primer and a J-beta primer mix. TCRdb itself ran the 5' RACE reads through MiXCR, one entry per CDR3 protein. Of around 620,000 distinct CDR3 sequences in the sample, 25% to 30% were seen once. Sequencing was done on a sample of blood. These receptors were collected from a woman in her seventies in good health.

The V gene is TRBV10-3, the J gene TRBJ2-1; D tentatively fits TRBD1 or TRBD2 (5 bases each). Trimming removed 0 bases at V and 0 bases at J, with 15 bases between. Germline CDR1 reads ENHRY; CDR2 reads SYGVKD. The CDR3 has 18 amino acids. CDR3 coding DNA: TGTGCCATCAGTGAGTCGAGGGGCGGGCGGAACTCCTACAATGAGCAGTTCTTC. Protein sequence: CAISESRGGRNSYNEQFF.

The chain employs TRBV6-1 and TRBJ2-2; TRBD1 matches 7 bases. This CDR3 region has 16 residues. J gave up 4 bases and V 7 bases, and 12 bases lay outside the gene matches. CDR1 and CDR2 from the germline V gene are MNHNS and SASEGT. CDR3 sequence reads: CASIWYQGEGTGELFF. Here the CDR3 DNA reads TGTGCCAGCATATGGTATCAGGGGGAAGGCACCGGGGAGCTGTTTTTT.

At least ten counts were recorded for this clonotype. The chain links TRBV7-2 to TRBJ2-2; D gene unclear. Per germline, CDR1 SGHTA and CDR2 FQGNSA. Trimming pared 5 bases from V and 6 bases from J, leaving 7 bases between. The CDR3 has 12 amino acids. The CDR3 DNA sequence: TGTGCCAGCAGCGCAAGGGCCGGGGAGCTGTTTTTT. Translation: CASSARAGELFF.

This clonotype turned up a few times. The V and J genes are TRBV12-3 or TRBV12-4 and TRBJ1-1; no reliable D call. This CDR3 contains 14 residues. The V end was cut by 3 bases, the J end by 1 base, with 9 bases between. The DNA of the CDR3 is TGTGCCAGCAGTTTGAGGAGGAGGAACACTGAAGCTTTCTTT. Amino acids: CASSLRRRNTEAFF.

V gene TRBV7-9 combines with J gene TRBJ1-1; D is undetermined. V was trimmed by 5 bases and J by 2 bases, leaving 15 bases between them. Germline CDR1 is SEHNR and CDR2 is FQNEAQ (reference sequence). CDR3 length equals 15 residues. CDR3 coding DNA: TGTGCCAGCAGCCCACCTTCAGGTATTAACACTGAAGCTTTCTTT. Translating it yields CASSPPSGINTEAFF.

The chain employs TRBV7-8 and TRBJ2-5, with 7 bases fitting TRBD1. J was trimmed by 11 bases and V by 8 bases; bases with no gene match: 11. Germline loops: CDR1 SGHVS, CDR2 FQNEAQ. The CDR3 consists of 12 residues. CDR3 in DNA: TGTGCCAGCGGCCGGGACAGAAGTGAGCAGTACTTC. It specifies CASGRDRSEQYF.

The chain uses TRBV20-1 and TRBJ2-5, with TRBD2 identical over 9 bases. The tail of the sequence fits TRBJ2-1 better, so the J call may be wrong. Per germline, CDR1 DFQATT and CDR2 SNEGSKA (reference sequence). The CDR3 is 14 residues long. This CDR3 is CSAENPGLANEQFF. CDR3 DNA sequence: TGCAGTGCAGAGAACCCGGGACTAGCAAATGAGCAGTTCTTC.

In this sample, this clonotype turned up a few times. This sequence joins TRBV14 and TRBJ1-4; the D is unclear. V lost 3 bases and J 6 bases, leaving 5 bases between the germline ends. CDR1 is SGHDN and CDR2 is FVKESK in the germline V gene. This CDR3 region has 12 residues. The CDR3 protein is CASSHSYEKLFF. The DNA of the CDR3 is TGTGCCAGCAGCCATAGCTATGAAAAACTGTTTTTT.

The chain uses TRBV3-1 and TRBJ2-5, with 8 bases that match TRBD2. The CDR3 covers 15 residues. In germline, CDR1 is LGHDT, CDR2 YNNKEL (reference sequence). The V segment lost 1 base and the J segment 5 bases; nucleotides outside the gene matches: 6. For the CDR3, the DNA is TGTGCCAGCAGCCAAGCGGGGGGGGCAAGTGAGACCCAGTACTTC. Its translation is CASSQAGGASETQYF.

This chain joins TRBV7-2 and TRBJ2-7, with D possibly being TRBD1 or TRBD2 (5 bases each). CDR3 length: 14 residues. Trimming cost V 2 bases and J 5 bases, with 13 bases left between them. From germline, CDR1 is SGHTA and CDR2 FQGNSA. CDR3 nucleotide sequence: TGTGCCAGCAGCTTACTTGGGCAGGGAGACGAGCAGTACTTC. Its protein product is CASSLLGQGDEQYF.

V gene TRBV20-1 combines with J gene TRBJ2-1; 12 bases agree with TRBD2. The CDR3 spans 17 residues. V shed 5 bases, J shed 2 bases, and the junction held 10 bases outside the gene matches. Germline CDR1 DFQATT, CDR2 SNEGSKA (reference sequence). The CDR3 bases are TGCAGTGCTCCTAGCGGGGGGGCTCTGGGTACCTACAATGAGCAGTTCTTC. It translates to CSAPSGGALGTYNEQFF.

The chain recombines TRBV6-2 or TRBV6-3 with TRBJ1-2; the match to TRBD1 covers 7 bases. The V and J ends lost 3 bases and 3 bases, in that order; junction bases with no gene match: 4. There are 14 residues in the CDR3. Germline loops: CDR1 MNHEY, CDR2 SVGEGT. The CDR3 sequence is CASSYDRDDYGYTF. DNA for the CDR3: TGTGCCAGCAGTTATGACAGGGATGACTATGGCTACACCTTC.